What follows is one T cell receptor beta chain and its context. What it binds is unknown. The junction departs from the called germline gene at one end, perhaps through a read error. This CDR3 contains 18 residues. Germline V gene sequence: CDR1 MNHEY, CDR2 SVGAGI. One entry per CDR3 protein, called by TCRdb with MiXCR from the reads. The sample has roughly 150,000 distinct CDR3 sequences; less than 25% are singletons. This entry belongs to a study of T cell repertoires in cytomegalovirus infection. Study summary: Epitope selection comprised recently identified HLA-C-restricted CMV epitopes and well-studied HLA-B-restricted CMV epitopes. The study's findings and limits: The cumulative frequency of public TCR beta families distinguished individuals who carried CMV together with the relevant HLA.

The clonotype was recovered from a human donor in good health (CMV status not recorded). Some clones in this sample may be carry-over from other donors' samples. The chain recombines TRBV6-5 with TRBJ1-2; TRBD1 agrees at 7 bases. The sample was CD8+ T cells from cultured PBMCs, taken from culture after CMV antigen stimulation. The CDR3 reads CASSPRDSEFVYNFGYTF. In DNA, the CDR3 is TGTGCCAGCAGCCCCCGGGACAGCGAGTTCGTTTATAACTTTGGCTACACCTTC.